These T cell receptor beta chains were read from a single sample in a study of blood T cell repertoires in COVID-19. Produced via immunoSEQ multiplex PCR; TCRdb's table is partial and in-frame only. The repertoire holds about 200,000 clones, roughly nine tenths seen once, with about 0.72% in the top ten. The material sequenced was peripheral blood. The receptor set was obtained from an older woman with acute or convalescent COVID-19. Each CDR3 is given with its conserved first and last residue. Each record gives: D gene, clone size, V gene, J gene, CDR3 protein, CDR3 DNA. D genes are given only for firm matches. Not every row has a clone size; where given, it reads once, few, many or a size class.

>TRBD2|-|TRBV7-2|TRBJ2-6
CASSPWGSGTLSGANVLTF
TGTGCCAGCAGCCCTTGGGGTAGCGGGACCCTCTCTGGGGCCAACGTCCTGACTTTC
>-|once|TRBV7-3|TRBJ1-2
CASSPRGGAGNYGYTF
TGTGCCAGCAGCCCAAGGGGGGGGGCTGGTAACTATGGCTACACCTTC
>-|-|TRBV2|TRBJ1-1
CASREGMSGAFF
TGTGCCAGCAGGGAGGGGATGAGTGGGGCTTTCTTT
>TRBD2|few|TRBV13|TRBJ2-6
CASSSRTGTSGNSGANVLTF
TGTGCCAGCAGCTCCCGAACCGGGACTAGCGGAAACTCTGGGGCCAACGTCCTGACTTTC
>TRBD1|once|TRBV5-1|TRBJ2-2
CASTHRGQGDTGELFF
TGCGCCAGCACCCATCGAGGGCAGGGGGACACCGGGGAGCTGTTTTTT
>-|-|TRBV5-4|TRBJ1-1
CASSRGTNTEAFF
TGTGCCAGCAGCCGGGGGACGAACACTGAAGCTTTCTTT
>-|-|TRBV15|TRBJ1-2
CATSRVEGTLNYGYTF
TGTGCCACCAGCAGAGTTGAGGGCACCCTTAACTATGGCTACACCTTC
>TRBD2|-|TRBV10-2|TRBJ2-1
CASRLLAGGPYEQFF
TGCGCCAGCAGGTTACTAGCGGGAGGGCCCTATGAGCAGTTCTTC
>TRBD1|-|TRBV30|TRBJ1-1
CAWSISGTVTTEAFF
TGTGCCTGGAGCATATCTGGGACAGTAACCACTGAAGCTTTCTTT
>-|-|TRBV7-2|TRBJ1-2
CASSPATGTNYGYTF
TGTGCCAGCAGCCCAGCGACAGGAACTAACTATGGCTACACCTTC
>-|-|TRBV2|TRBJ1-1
CASGTEGLGRTEAFF
TGTGCCAGCGGTACGGAGGGCCTCGGCAGAACTGAAGCTTTCTTT
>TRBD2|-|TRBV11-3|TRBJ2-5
CASSSPFGGKETQYF
TGTGCCAGCAGCTCACCTTTCGGGGGGAAGGAGACCCAGTACTTC
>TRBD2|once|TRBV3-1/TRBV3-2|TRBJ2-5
CASSPLSGRQETQYF
TGTGCCAGCAGTCCGTTAAGCGGGAGACAAGAGACCCAGTACTTC